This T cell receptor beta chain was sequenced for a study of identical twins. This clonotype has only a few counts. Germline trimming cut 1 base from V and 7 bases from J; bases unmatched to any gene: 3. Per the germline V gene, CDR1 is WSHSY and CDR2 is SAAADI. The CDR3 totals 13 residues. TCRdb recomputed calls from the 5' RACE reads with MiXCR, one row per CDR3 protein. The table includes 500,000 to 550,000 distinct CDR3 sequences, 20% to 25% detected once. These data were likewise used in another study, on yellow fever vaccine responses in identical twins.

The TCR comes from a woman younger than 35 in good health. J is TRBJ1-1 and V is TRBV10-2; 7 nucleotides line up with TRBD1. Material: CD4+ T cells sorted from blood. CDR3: CASSELRDSEAFF. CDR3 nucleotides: TGCGCCAGCAGTGAGTTAAGGGACAGTGAAGCTTTCTTT.